The present T cell receptor (beta chain) was sequenced within a study of T cell clonality in common variable immunodeficiency (dated by TCRdb to about 2015). Findings and caveats that apply to the study as a whole: TCRbeta clonality was higher in CVID subjects than in healthy controls (t-test p = 0.018), and the increase was most characteristic of about a third of subjects. Correlations of repertoire features with clinical complications were constrained by heterogeneity among patients within the CVID cohort. Fewer deletions and N-nucleotide insertions were reportedly observed in CVID TCRbeta sequences, and highly modified clones with 13 or more V deletions were reportedly absent from CVID TCRbeta sequences. Fewer TCRbeta clones were shared among CVID subjects than among healthy controls (p < 0.0001). Although equal DNA input was used, an average of approximately 82,000 unique sequences per sample was obtained for controls, compared with 30,000 to 35,000 for CVID samples. According to the authors, figuring out what caused the increased clonality in CVID would require sequencing the repertoires of T cell subpopulations.

This clone was seen repeatedly, ten times or more. The antigen it recognizes is unknown. The CDR3 is cut off 3 residues early in the read; its end comes from the germline J gene. Both CVID patients and healthy controls were predominantly of Caucasian heritage. Heparinized peripheral whole blood samples of about 4.5 to 8 ml were collected from each donor. Genomic DNA from adults with common variable immune deficiency (CVID) and from healthy adult controls was used to sequence TCRbeta CDR3 repertoires. The control group comprised some 22 healthy adult volunteers, roughly twelve female and about ten male, aged about 23 to 75 years with a mean age of around 37. Diluted blood was density-centrifuged over Hypaque 1077 or Ficoll-Paque to isolate peripheral blood mononuclear cells. Genomic DNA was obtained from unsorted mononuclear cells using either Qiagen column purification or a centrifugation-based method.

CVID samples and control samples contributed equivalent amounts of genomic DNA as sequencing input. For every sample, a 60 bp segment covering the rearranged TCRbeta CDR3 region was amplified and then sequenced. TCRbeta amplification used the immunoSEQ assay, a bias-corrected multiplex PCR with high-throughput sequencing. The original methods were these. Every unique nucleotide sequence counted as a clone and was annotated with V, D and J genes, copy number and frequency. Sequences were labeled productive if in frame, and non-productive if out of frame or containing stop codons. As previously described, clonality was calculated on the basis of Shannon's entropy. Mean CDR3 Kyte-Doolittle hydropathy was derived from the predicted amino acid sequences of productive clones. Scaled V gene usage was hierarchically clustered using Manhattan distance and complete linkage with the R hclust function. Sharing of clones by CDR3 amino acid sequence was evaluated by resampling 12 repertoires per group over 100 rounds. The repertoires were screened for around 70 published EBV-specific TCRbeta sequences and some 250 published CMV-specific TCRbeta sequences. A couple of CVID samples yielding fewer than 10,000 sequences were excluded from analysis, leaving approximately 42 CVID repertoires. TCRdb's version of the immuneACCESS table is confined to in-frame rearrangements and falls short of the full clone set. An unresolved V gene accounts for under half of the shortfall where checked; the remainder is of unknown origin. V, J and clone size reflect that table, while D and trimming were determined from the DNA. Listed for this sample are about 35,000 clones, none observed only a single time. The ten largest clones capture roughly 3% of the sample.

Measured from the cysteine to the phenylalanine, the CDR3 is 19 residues long. The DNA covers only part of the CDR3, 48 bases in frame from base 1. From the germline V gene (reference sequence), CDR1 is DFQATT and CDR2 is SNEGSKA. From V the trimming removes 5 bases and from J it removes 0 bases, while the gene matches leave 13 bases of the junction unaccounted for. This clonotype originated in a person aged 18 to 75 in good health. The sequence joins TRBV20-1 to TRBJ2-2, with 12 bases in between that match TRBD2. The sample was peripheral blood mononuclear cells. The CDR3 DNA, read in part, is TGCAGTGCTCACTCCTTAAGACTAGCGGGAGTTTCGAACACCGGGGAG. Its translation is CSAHSLRLAGVSNTGE. The CDR3 in its entirety is CSAHSLRLAGVSNTGELFF.